Following are 18 T cell receptor beta chains from one sample sequenced in a study of blood T cell repertoires in COVID-19. Sequenced by immunoSEQ multiplex PCR; TCRdb stores in-frame clones only, minus some. This table has roughly 250,000 clones, approximately 85% appearing once. The sequenced material came from peripheral blood. These receptors all stem from a man aged 50-60 years with acute or convalescent COVID-19.

This chain connects TRBV19 to TRBJ2-3, with TRBD2 as a possible D gene (5 bases). Germline CDR1 and CDR2: LNHDA and SQIVND (reference sequence). V lost 3 bases and J 5 bases, leaving 15 bases between the germline ends. There are 15 residues in the CDR3. The DNA of the CDR3 is TGTGCCAGTAGTATGTCAGCCCGGGGTGGAGATACGCAGTATTTT. It translates to CASSMSARGGDTQYF.

V and J are TRBV3-1 (or the pseudogene TRBV3-2) and TRBJ1-3; TRBD1 matches 8 bases. J was trimmed by 6 bases and V by 2 bases; bases with no gene match: 6. Germline V gene lookup returns CDR1 LGHDT and CDR2 YNNKEL (reference sequence). There are 15 residues in the CDR3. CDR3 in DNA: TGTGCCAGCAGCCAACCCCCGGACAGGGTAAACACCATATATTTT. Residues: CASSQPPDRVNTIYF.

The chain is built from TRBV5-1 and TRBJ1-6; D is undetermined. Trimming took 0 bases from V and 5 from J, leaving 6 bases between them. In germline, CDR1 is SGHRS, CDR2 YFSETQ. The CDR3 is made up of 14 amino acids. The CDR3 loop reads CASSLAANNSPLHF. The CDR3 DNA reads TGCGCCAGCAGCTTGGCAGCGAATAATTCACCCCTCCACTTT.

The V gene is TRBV4-1, the J gene TRBJ2-3, with TRBD2 identical over 8 bases. There are 18 residues in the CDR3. J gave up 3 bases and V 0 bases, and 11 bases lay outside the gene matches. Germline V lookup: CDR1 MGHRA, CDR2 YSYEKL. The CDR3 DNA reads TGCGCCAGCAGCCAAGATTACGCTAGCGGGTGGGGGACAGATACGCAGTATTTT. This codes for CASSQDYASGWGTDTQYF.

This chain connects TRBV3-1 (or the pseudogene TRBV3-2) to TRBJ2-7; D unresolved. In germline, CDR1 is LGHDT, CDR2 YNNKEL (reference sequence). CDR3 length: 12 amino acids. V shed 0 bases and J shed 6 bases, with 6 bases lying between them. This chain's CDR3 is CASSQDLREQYF. In DNA form, the CDR3 reads TGTGCCAGCAGCCAAGACCTGCGCGAGCAGTACTTC.

V gene TRBV6-1 combines with J gene TRBJ1-2, with 9 bases aligning to TRBD1. There are 17 residues in the CDR3. V dropped 2 bases and J dropped 2; count of bases not matched to a gene: 9. Germline V gives CDR1 MNHNS, CDR2 SASEGT. The CDR3 DNA sequence: TGTGCCAGCAGTGAAAAAGGAGGGACAGGGAGGAACTATGGCTACACCTTC. Its protein product is CASSEKGGTGRNYGYTF.

This sequence joins TRBV12-3 or TRBV12-4 and TRBJ2-7, with D possibly matching TRBD1 (5 bases). The V end lost 6 bases, the J end lost 4 bases, and 13 bases lay between the germline ends. The CDR3 has 13 amino acids. CDR3: CASRDKAGYEQYF. In nucleotides, the CDR3 is TGTGCCAGCAGGGACAAGGCAGGATACGAGCAGTACTTC.

The V call is TRBV11-2, the J call TRBJ1-4; 7 bases match TRBD1. CDR1 is SGHAT, CDR2 FQNNGV, per germline. The V and J ends lost 5 bases and 4 bases, in that order; junction bases with no gene match: 4. The length of the CDR3 is 14 residues. The CDR3 DNA is TGTGCCAGCAGCCACGGACAGGTTAATGAAAAACTGTTTTTT. This sequence encodes CASSHGQVNEKLFF.

This clone was recorded only once. The V and J genes are TRBV11-3 and TRBJ1-2; 7 nucleotides align to TRBD1. This CDR3 spans 15 amino acids. Unmatched junction bases numbered 5, after V lost 0 bases and J lost 4 bases. Germline values: CDR1 SGHNT, CDR2 YENEEA. CDR3 region: CASSLEGGRGYGYTF. As DNA, the CDR3 is TGTGCCAGCAGCTTAGAAGGGGGCAGGGGCTATGGCTACACCTTC. The complete variable domain, with remaining parts taken from reference TRBV11-3 and TRBJ1-2, reads EAGVVQSPRYKIIEKKQPVAFWCNPISGHNTLYWYLQNLGQGPELLIRYENEEAVDDSQLPKDRFSAERLKGVDSTLKIQPAELGDSAVYLCASSLEGGRGYGYTFGSGTRLTVV.

Here the CDR3 reads CASSSRLGHSGNTIYF. CDR3 DNA sequence: TGTGCCAGCAGCTCCCGGCTGGGGCACTCTGGAAACACCATATATTTT. The rearrangement uses TRBV7-9 and TRBJ1-3; the D gene is possibly TRBD1 (5 bases). Germline CDR1 reads SEHNR; CDR2 reads FQNEAQ (reference sequence). The CDR3 is 16 amino acids. Between the trimmed V and J ends, which lost 4 bases and 0 bases, there was a span of 13 bases.

The V call is TRBV6-4, the J call TRBJ2-1; 7 bases are shared with TRBD2. The germline V gene encodes CDR1 MRHNA and CDR2 SNTAGT. The CDR3 loop spans 17 amino acids. The junction had 10 bases not matched to a gene; V was cut back by 1 base and J by 4 bases. This CDR3 reads CASSDLTQKRGYNEQFF. For the CDR3, the DNA is TGTGCCAGCAGTGACTTGACTCAGAAGCGGGGTTACAATGAGCAGTTCTTC.

V gene TRBV18 combines with J gene TRBJ1-1; unclear D gene. CDR1 and CDR2 from the germline V gene are KGHSH and LQKENI. The CDR3 contains 14 residues. V shed 2 bases and J shed 0 bases, with 7 bases lying between them. The CDR3 reads CASSPSPMNTEAFF. The CDR3 nucleotides read TGTGCCAGCTCACCAAGCCCTATGAACACTGAAGCTTTCTTT.

J is TRBJ2-7 and V is TRBV2; 13 bases fit TRBD2. CDR3 length: 16 residues. V was clipped by 3 bases and J by 6 bases; unmatched bases: 8. Germline V gene lookup returns CDR1 SNHLY and CDR2 FYNNEI. CDR3 DNA sequence: TGTGCCAGCAGTGAGCAAGGACTAGCGGGAGCCTCCGAGCAGTACTTC. It specifies CASSEQGLAGASEQYF.

The CDR3 region is CASRGGYNQPQHF. The CDR3 coding sequence is TGTGCCAGCAGGGGAGGATACAATCAGCCCCAGCATTTT. The chain is built from TRBV6-5 and TRBJ1-5, with D unresolved. Germline CDR1 reads MNHEY; CDR2 reads SVGAGI. This CDR3 spans 13 amino acids. Trimming took off 6 bases at V and 3 bases at J, with 9 bases between the two ends.

This chain joins TRBV7-9 and TRBJ1-5; D gene uncertain. From germline, CDR1 is SEHNR and CDR2 FQNEAQ (reference sequence). This CDR3 region has 15 residues. V lost 1 base and J lost 4, with 11 bases in between. The CDR3 bases are TGTGCCAGCAGCTTAGAGTCCTCCGGGAATCAGCCCCAGCATTTT. Its translation: CASSLESSGNQPQHF.

The chain links TRBV7-8 to TRBJ1-5; no clear D. There are 14 residues in the CDR3. Germline CDR1 and CDR2: SGHVS and FQNEAQ. Trimming cost V 4 bases and J 2 bases, with 9 bases left between them. The CDR3 reads CASSSSVGNQPQHF. As DNA, the CDR3 is TGTGCCAGCAGCTCCTCGGTTGGCAATCAGCCCCAGCATTTT.

The table lists this clone with a count of one. The V call is TRBV6-4, the J call TRBJ2-1; TRBD2 aligns across 11 bases. Germline V CDR1 and CDR2: MRHNA, SNTAGT. The CDR3 loop spans 15 amino acids. V lost 5 bases, J lost 5 bases, and 5 bases stayed unmatched. CDR3 in amino acids: CASSPTSGSHNEQFF. In DNA, the CDR3 is TGTGCCAGCAGTCCTACTAGCGGGAGCCACAATGAGCAGTTCTTC.

The V gene is TRBV7-6, the J gene TRBJ1-3; D gene ambiguous. CDR3 length equals 13 residues. Germline V CDR1 and CDR2: SGHVS, FNYEAQ. Trimming took off 5 bases at V and 3 bases at J, with 8 bases between the two ends. CDR3 coding DNA: TGTGCCAGCAGCGCGGGAGGTGGAAACACCATATATTTT. Translated, it gives CASSAGGGNTIYF.